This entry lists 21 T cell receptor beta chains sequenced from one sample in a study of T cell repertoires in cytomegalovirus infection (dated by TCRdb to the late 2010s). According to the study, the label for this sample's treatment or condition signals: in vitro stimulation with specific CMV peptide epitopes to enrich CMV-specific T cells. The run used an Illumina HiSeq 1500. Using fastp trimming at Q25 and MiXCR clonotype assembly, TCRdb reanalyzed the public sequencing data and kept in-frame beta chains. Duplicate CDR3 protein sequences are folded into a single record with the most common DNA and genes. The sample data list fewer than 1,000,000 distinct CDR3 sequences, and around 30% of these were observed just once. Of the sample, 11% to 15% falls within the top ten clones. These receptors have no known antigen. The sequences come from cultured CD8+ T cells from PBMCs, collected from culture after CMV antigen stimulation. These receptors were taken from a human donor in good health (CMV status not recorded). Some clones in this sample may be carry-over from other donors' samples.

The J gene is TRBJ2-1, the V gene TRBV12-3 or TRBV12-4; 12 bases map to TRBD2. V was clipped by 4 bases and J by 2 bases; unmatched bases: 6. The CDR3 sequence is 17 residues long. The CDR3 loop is CASSSPSGGAAYNEQFF. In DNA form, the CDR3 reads TGTGCCAGCAGTTCTCCTAGCGGGGGGGCCGCCTACAATGAGCAGTTCTTC.

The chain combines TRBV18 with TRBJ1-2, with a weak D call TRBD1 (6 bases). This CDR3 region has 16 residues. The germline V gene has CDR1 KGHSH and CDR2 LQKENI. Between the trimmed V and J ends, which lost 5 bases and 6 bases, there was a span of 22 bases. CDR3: CASSSQQGSGEDGYTF. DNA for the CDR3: TGTGCCAGCTCATCCCAACAGGGTTCAGGGGAGGATGGCTACACCTTC. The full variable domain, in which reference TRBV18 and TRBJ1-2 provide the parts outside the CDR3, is NAGVMQNPRHLVRRRGQEARLRCSPMKGHSHVYWYRQLPEEGLKFMVYLQKENIIDESGMPKERFSAEFPKEGPSILRIQQVVRGDSAAYFCASSSQQGSGEDGYTFGSGTRLTVV.

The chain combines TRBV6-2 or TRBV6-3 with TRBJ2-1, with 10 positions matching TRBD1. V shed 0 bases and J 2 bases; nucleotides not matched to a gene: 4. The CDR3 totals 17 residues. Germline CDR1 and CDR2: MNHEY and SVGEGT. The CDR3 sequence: CASSYSGQGGTYNEQFF. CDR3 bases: TGTGCCAGCAGTTACTCCGGACAGGGGGGCACCTACAATGAGCAGTTCTTC.

The CDR3 protein is CASSTGTGAYEQYV. CDR3 coding DNA: TGCGCCAGCAGTACCGGGACAGGGGCCTACGAGCAGTACGTC. V is TRBV4-3 and J is TRBJ2-7; 10 bases fit TRBD1. This CDR3 is 14 amino acids long. The V segment lost 6 bases and the J segment 2 bases; nucleotides outside the gene matches: 4. Per germline, CDR1 LGHNA and CDR2 YSLEER.

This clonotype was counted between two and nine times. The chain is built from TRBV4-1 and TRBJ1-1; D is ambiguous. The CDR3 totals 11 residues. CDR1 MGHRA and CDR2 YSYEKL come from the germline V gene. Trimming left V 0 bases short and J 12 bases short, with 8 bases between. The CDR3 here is CASSQDENPFF. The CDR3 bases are TGCGCCAGCAGCCAAGATGAAAATCCTTTCTTT.

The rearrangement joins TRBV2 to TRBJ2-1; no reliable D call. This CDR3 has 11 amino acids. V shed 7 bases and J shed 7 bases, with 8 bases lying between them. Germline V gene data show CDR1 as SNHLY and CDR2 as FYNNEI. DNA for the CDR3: TGTGCCAGCAAAGGGAAGAATGAGCAGTTCTTC. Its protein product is CASKGKNEQFF.

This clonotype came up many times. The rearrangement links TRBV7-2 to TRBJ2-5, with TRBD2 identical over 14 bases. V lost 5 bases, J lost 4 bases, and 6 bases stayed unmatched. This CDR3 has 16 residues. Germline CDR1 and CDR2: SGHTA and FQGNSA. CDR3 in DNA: TGTGCCAGCAGCAGAAGACTAGCGGGGGGGCTAGAGACCCAGTACTTC. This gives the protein CASSRRLAGGLETQYF.

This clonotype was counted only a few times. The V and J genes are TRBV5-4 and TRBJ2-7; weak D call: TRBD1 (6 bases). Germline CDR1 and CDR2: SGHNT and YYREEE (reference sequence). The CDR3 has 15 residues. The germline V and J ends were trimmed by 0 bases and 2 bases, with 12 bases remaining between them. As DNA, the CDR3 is TGTGCCAGCAGCTTGGGACAGGAAATCCCCTACGAGCAGTACTTC. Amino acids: CASSLGQEIPYEQYF.

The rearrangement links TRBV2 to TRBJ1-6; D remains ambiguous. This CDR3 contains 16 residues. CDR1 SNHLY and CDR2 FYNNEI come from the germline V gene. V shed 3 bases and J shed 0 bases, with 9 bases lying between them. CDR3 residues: CASSETRNSYNSPLHF. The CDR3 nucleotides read TGTGCCAGCAGTGAGACACGGAACTCCTATAATTCACCCCTCCACTTT.

CDR3 region: CASTQTDSNTDTQYF. Here the CDR3 DNA reads TGTGCCAGCACCCAAACGGACTCAAACACAGATACGCAGTATTTT. The chain combines TRBV2 with TRBJ2-3; D possibly corresponds to TRBD2 (5 bases). Germline V gives CDR1 SNHLY, CDR2 FYNNEI. The CDR3 contains 15 residues. V gave up 7 bases and J gave up 2 bases, with 16 bases separating them.

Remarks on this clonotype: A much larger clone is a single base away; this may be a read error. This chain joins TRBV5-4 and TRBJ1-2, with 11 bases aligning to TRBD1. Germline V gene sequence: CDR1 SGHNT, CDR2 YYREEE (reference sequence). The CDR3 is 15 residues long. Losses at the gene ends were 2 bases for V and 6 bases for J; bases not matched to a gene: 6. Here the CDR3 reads CASSLRTGGTNGYTF. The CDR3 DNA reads TGTGCCAGCAGCTTAAGGACAGGGGGCACGAATGGCTACACCTTC.

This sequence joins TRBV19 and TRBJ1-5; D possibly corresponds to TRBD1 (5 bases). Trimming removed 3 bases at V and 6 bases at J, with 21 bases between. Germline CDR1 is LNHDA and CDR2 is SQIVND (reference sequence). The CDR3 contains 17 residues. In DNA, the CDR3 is TGTGCCAGTAGTATTCTCGACAGTGCCGTTAGGTTTCAGCCCCAGCATTTT. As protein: CASSILDSAVRFQPQHF.

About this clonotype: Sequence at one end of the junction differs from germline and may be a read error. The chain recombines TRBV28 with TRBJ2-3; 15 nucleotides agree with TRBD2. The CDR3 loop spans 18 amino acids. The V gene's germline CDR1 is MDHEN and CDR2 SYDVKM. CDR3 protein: CANSLGTSGGLSTDTQYF. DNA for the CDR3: TGTGCCAACAGTCTAGGGACTAGCGGGGGGTTAAGCACAGATACGCAGTATTTT.

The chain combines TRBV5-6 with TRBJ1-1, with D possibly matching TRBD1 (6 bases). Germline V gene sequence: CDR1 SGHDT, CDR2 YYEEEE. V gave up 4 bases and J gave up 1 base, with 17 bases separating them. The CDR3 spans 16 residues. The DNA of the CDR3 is TGTGCCAGCAGCCTCAACTATCAGGGGCCGAACACTGAAGCTTTCTTT. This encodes CASSLNYQGPNTEAFF.

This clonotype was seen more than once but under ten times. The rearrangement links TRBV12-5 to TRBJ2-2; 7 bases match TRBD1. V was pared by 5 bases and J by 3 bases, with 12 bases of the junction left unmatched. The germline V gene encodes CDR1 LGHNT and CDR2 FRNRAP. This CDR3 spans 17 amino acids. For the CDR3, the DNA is TGTGCTAGTGGTGTCCGCCGGGACAGTCGAGACACCGGGGAGCTGTTTTTT. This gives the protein CASGVRRDSRDTGELFF.

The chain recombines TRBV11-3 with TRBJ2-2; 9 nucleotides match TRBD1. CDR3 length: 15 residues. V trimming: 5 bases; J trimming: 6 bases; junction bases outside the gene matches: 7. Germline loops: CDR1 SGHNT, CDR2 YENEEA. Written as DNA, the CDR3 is TGTGCCAGCAGCCCCGACAGGGGGGTGGCCGGGGAGCTGTTTTTT. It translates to CASSPDRGVAGELFF.

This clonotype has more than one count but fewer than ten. CDR3 in amino acids: CASHSRTFAYEQYF. The CDR3 DNA reads TGTGCCAGTCATAGTCGGACGTTCGCCTACGAGCAGTACTTC. This chain uses TRBV6-6 with TRBJ2-7; D remains unclear. Trimming took off 9 bases at V and 2 bases at J, with 17 bases between the two ends. CDR1 is MNHNY and CDR2 is SVGAGI in the germline V gene (reference sequence). The CDR3 is 14 amino acids.

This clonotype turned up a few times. CDR3 nucleotide sequence: TGTGCCAGCTCACAAATCAGGAGTACTGAAGCTTTCTTT. Translation: CASSQIRSTEAFF. This rearrangement joins TRBV18 to TRBJ1-1; D uncertain. Germline values: CDR1 KGHSH, CDR2 LQKENI. CDR3 size: 13 residues. V dropped 4 bases and J dropped 5 bases, with 11 bases sitting between them.

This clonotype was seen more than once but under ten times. The CDR3 nucleotides read TGTGCCACCAGCAGTCCCGGCGATTGGGACAATGAGCAGTTCTTC. Encoded protein: CATSSPGDWDNEQFF. The chain uses TRBV15 and TRBJ2-1; D not resolved. Germline V gene lookup returns CDR1 LNHNV and CDR2 YYDKDF (reference sequence). This CDR3 contains 15 residues. V was shortened by 3 bases and J by 5 bases, with 14 bases between the two germline ends.

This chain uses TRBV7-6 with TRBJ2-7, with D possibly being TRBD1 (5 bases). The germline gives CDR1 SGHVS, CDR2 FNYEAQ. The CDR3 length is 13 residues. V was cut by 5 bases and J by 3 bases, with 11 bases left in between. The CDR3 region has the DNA TGTGCCAGCAGCCTATCGACAGACTACGAGCAGTACTTC. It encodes CASSLSTDYEQYF. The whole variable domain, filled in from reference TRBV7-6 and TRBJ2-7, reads GAGVSQSPRYKVTKRGQDVALRCDPISGHVSLYWYRQALGQGPEFLTYFNYEAQQDKSGLPNDRFSAERPEGSISTLTIQRTEQRDSAMYRCASSLSTDYEQYFGPGTRLTVT.

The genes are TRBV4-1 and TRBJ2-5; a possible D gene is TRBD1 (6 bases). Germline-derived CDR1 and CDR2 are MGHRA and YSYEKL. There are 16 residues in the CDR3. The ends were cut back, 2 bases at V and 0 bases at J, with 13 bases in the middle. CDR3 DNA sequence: TGCGCCAGCAGCCAACCGGCCAGGGGTAACCAAGAGACCCAGTACTTC. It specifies CASSQPARGNQETQYF.